This TCR beta chain was recorded in a study of early T cells in non-severe SARS-CoV-2 infection. Study details: Bulk RNA from unsorted whole blood was sequenced; chains were unpaired.

Individual cDNA molecules were tagged with unique molecular identifiers, the study reported. TCRdb processed the 5' RACE reads anew with MiXCR; each CDR3 protein has one entry. The table records about 90,000 distinct CDR3 sequences, approximately 14% of them present only once. The study's findings and limits: Lookups in VDJdb leaned toward anti-spike CD8 responses and missed private and CD4 specificities.

A remark on this clonotype: As yet, its antigen is unknown.

CDR1 and CDR2 (germline): SGHAT, FQNNGV. The V gene lost 6 bases and the J gene lost 4 bases, with 3 bases spanning the gap. CDR3 length: 11 residues. Material for sequencing was whole blood. This clonotype was sampled from an adult who was a healthcare worker with PCR-confirmed SARS-CoV-2 infection or an uninfected control (not recorded which). This chain connects TRBV11-2 to TRBJ1-4, with no clear D. The CDR3, as DNA: TGTGCCAGCAGGGGTAATGAAAAACTGTTTTTT. Residues: CASRGNEKLFF.